This T cell receptor beta chain was sequenced for a study of regulatory dendritic cells for organ transplantation. Overall study: LPS was added to dendritic cell cultures on day 6.

Libraries were prepared by immunoSEQ multiplex PCR; TCRdb keeps only in-frame clonotypes and omits some of them. There are roughly 12,000 clones in the sample; more than 70% occur only once, and about 1% lies in the top ten. For this clone: Its antigen is as yet unknown.

Looked up from germline, CDR1 is MNHEY and CDR2 is SVGAGI. Trimming pared 5 bases from V and 3 bases from J, leaving 16 bases between. This CDR3 has 15 residues. CFSE-labeled sorted T cells met regulatory or mature dendritic cells for four to five days. Sequencing was done on a sample of naive CD8+ T cells from blood cultured with regulatory dendritic cells. As for subset: CD45RA+ naive T cells. This chain links TRBV6-5 with TRBJ1-2; D might be TRBD1 (6 bases). The sequence came from a human donor in good health. The CDR3 protein is CASSARQVLHYGYTF. The CDR3 DNA is TGTGCCAGCAGTGCAAGACAGGTTCTGCACTATGGCTACACCTTC.